A selection of T cell receptor beta chains follows, all from one sample in a study of blood T cell repertoires in COVID-19. Profiled with immunoSEQ multiplex PCR; TCRdb holds only in-frame clones, not every one. In the table there are 13,000 or so clones, 80% to 90% of which are singletons. Material: peripheral blood. The receptors shown here come from a man older than 75 with acute or convalescent COVID-19. CDR3s include the opening cysteine and the closing phenylalanine or tryptophan. The D gene is left open where the match is weak. Clone size is not always given. Where it is, it says once, few, many or a class for expanded clones.

abundance	v_gene	j_gene	d_gene	CDR3aa	CDR3nt
.	TRBV6-1	TRBJ2-1	TRBD2	CASSGVGLAGTYNEQFF	TGTGCCAGCAGTGGCGTGGGACTAGCGGGCACCTACAATGAGCAGTTCTTC
.	TRBV25-1	TRBJ2-3	TRBD2	CASSEGRGGDTQYF	TGTGCCAGCAGTGAGGGGCGGGGGGGCGATACGCAGTATTTT
.	TRBV5-1	TRBJ1-1	.	CASSLWQGQNTEAFF	TGCGCCAGCAGCTTGTGGCAGGGCCAGAACACTGAAGCTTTCTTT
.	TRBV20-1	TRBJ2-7	.	CSASGPGEQYF	TGCAGTGCTAGCGGCCCCGGGGAGCAGTACTTC
.	TRBV11-3	TRBJ2-7	TRBD1	CASSPNRDRVPYEQYF	TGTGCCAGCAGCCCGAACCGGGACAGGGTCCCCTACGAGCAGTACTTC
.	TRBV30	TRBJ1-6	TRBD1	CAWAIWGTGTSPLHF	TGTGCCTGGGCTATATGGGGGACAGGGACGTCACCCCTCCACTTT
.	TRBV6-5	TRBJ1-1	.	CASSYGQLNTEAFF	TGTGCCAGCAGTTACGGCCAGTTGAACACTGAAGCTTTCTTT
once	TRBV19	TRBJ2-2	.	CASRPQGGGTGELFF	TGTGCCAGTAGGCCGCAGGGGGGCGGCACCGGGGAGCTGTTTTTT
few	TRBV19	TRBJ2-6	.	CASIRQASGANVLTF	TGTGCCAGTATAAGACAGGCTTCCGGGGCCAACGTCCTGACTTTC
.	TRBV6-1	TRBJ1-2	TRBD1	CASSERDRSADGYTF	TGTGCCAGCAGTGAAAGGGACAGGTCCGCCGATGGCTACACCTTC
.	TRBV5-1	TRBJ1-2	TRBD1	CASSSLSTGDGYTF	TGCGCCAGCAGTAGCTTGTCGACAGGGGATGGCTACACCTTC
once	TRBV5-5	TRBJ2-7	.	CASSMGHVGLDEQYF	TGTGCCAGCAGCATGGGTCACGTTGGGCTGGACGAGCAGTACTTC
once	TRBV6-1	TRBJ2-7	.	CASSDTRQSVRYEQYF	TGTGCCAGCAGTGATACAAGACAGTCAGTCCGCTACGAGCAGTACTTC
.	TRBV21-1	TRBJ2-1	.	CASSLPRRFYNEQFF	TGTGCCAGCAGCCTGCCAAGGCGGTTCTACAATGAGCAGTTCTTC
once	TRBV5-1	TRBJ2-3	.	CASSNSGEGSTDTQYF	TGCGCCAGCAGCAACTCAGGGGAGGGGAGCACAGATACGCAGTATTTT
.	TRBV18	TRBJ1-5	TRBD1	CASSPLGQGVGQPQHF	TGTGCCAGCTCACCTTTGGGACAGGGGGTTGGTCAGCCCCAGCATTTT
.	TRBV4-1	TRBJ2-2	.	CASSQGGSAGNTGELFF	TGCGCCAGCAGCCAAGGGGGCTCGGCAGGGAACACCGGGGAGCTGTTTTTT
.	TRBV6-1	TRBJ2-5	.	CASSEDPGRETQYF	TGTGCCAGCAGTGAAGATCCTGGGAGGGAGACCCAGTACTTC
.	TRBV7-9	TRBJ1-4	.	CATGDIDEKLFF	TGTGCCACCGGGGACATCGATGAAAAACTGTTTTTT
.	TRBV13	TRBJ2-7	TRBD1	CASSYNRGLYEQYF	TGTGCCAGCAGTTACAACAGGGGGCTGTACGAGCAGTACTTC
.	TRBV5-6	TRBJ2-2	TRBD1	CASSLLSQGRNTGELFF	TGTGCCAGCAGCTTGCTCTCACAGGGGAGAAACACCGGGGAGCTGTTTTTT
.	TRBV11-2	TRBJ2-3	.	CASSFRDISQDTQYF	TGTGCCAGCAGCTTTCGAGACATTTCGCAAGATACGCAGTATTTT
.	TRBV7-7	TRBJ1-6	.	CASSLATWGRRGSPLHF	TGTGCTAGCAGCTTAGCTACCTGGGGCCGCCGTGGTTCACCCCTCCACTTT
.	TRBV6-4	TRBJ2-1	TRBD1	CASSDGTGESNEQFF	TGTGCCAGCAGTGACGGGACAGGAGAGTCTAATGAGCAGTTCTTC
.	TRBV19	TRBJ1-2	.	CASTKDRANYGYTF	TGTGCCAGTACTAAGGACAGAGCTAACTATGGCTACACCTTC
.	TRBV18	TRBJ1-1	TRBD1	CASSPQTGVATEAFF	TGTGCCAGCTCACCCCAGACAGGGGTTGCCACTGAAGCTTTCTTT
.	TRBV7-9	TRBJ2-1	TRBD2	CASSPRGSGTEQFF	TGTGCCAGCAGCCCCCGTGGTAGCGGGACAGAGCAGTTCTTC
.	TRBV4-2	TRBJ2-1	TRBD2	CASSQGRGVYNEQFF	TGTGCCAGCAGCCAAGGGCGGGGGGTATACAATGAGCAGTTCTTC
.	TRBV5-5	TRBJ2-6	.	CASSFNNAGAGGANVLTF	TGTGCCAGCAGTTTCAATAATGCGGGGGCGGGAGGGGCCAACGTCCTGACTTTC
.	TRBV11-3	TRBJ2-3	.	CASRYTDTQYF	TGTGCCAGCAGATACACAGATACGCAGTATTTT
.	TRBV18	TRBJ2-5	TRBD1	CASAGQGLETQYF	TGTGCCAGCGCGGGACAGGGTCTAGAGACCCAGTACTTC
.	TRBV14	TRBJ1-3	TRBD1	CASSIRTGGADTIYF	TGTGCCAGCAGCATACGGACAGGGGGCGCGGACACCATATATTTT
.	TRBV5-6	TRBJ2-7	.	CASSPTGYEQYF	TGTGCCAGCAGCCCTACAGGCTACGAGCAGTACTTC
.	TRBV7-3	TRBJ2-3	.	CASSLTPTSTDTQYF	TGTGCCAGCAGCTTAACCCCGACTAGCACAGATACGCAGTATTTT
.	TRBV30	TRBJ2-7	.	CAWSSGQNYEQYF	TGTGCCTGGAGTTCAGGACAGAACTACGAGCAGTACTTC
.	TRBV28	TRBJ1-2	TRBD1	CASRAGVGQGDYGYTF	TGTGCCAGCAGGGCAGGGGTCGGACAGGGCGACTATGGCTACACCTTC
.	TRBV7-9	TRBJ2-6	.	CASTKARGTGANVLTF	TGTGCCAGCACCAAAGCTCGGGGGACTGGGGCCAACGTCCTGACTTTC
.	TRBV5-1	TRBJ1-1	.	CASSLVGEGNTEAFF	TGCGCCAGCAGCTTGGTAGGGGAGGGGAACACTGAAGCTTTCTTT
.	TRBV2	TRBJ1-2	.	CASSESGGDHGYTF	TGTGCCAGCAGTGAGTCAGGAGGTGATCATGGCTACACCTTC
.	TRBV5-6	TRBJ1-2	TRBD1	CASSPGRWDRGFGYTF	TGTGCCAGCAGCCCGGGGAGATGGGACAGGGGGTTTGGCTACACCTTC
.	TRBV13	TRBJ1-5	.	CASSRTGSNQPQHF	TGTGCCAGCAGTCGTACAGGGAGCAATCAGCCCCAGCATTTT
.	TRBV12-5	TRBJ2-1	TRBD2	CASVGRAGGLYNEQFF	TGTGCTAGTGTCGGGCGAGCGGGAGGCCTCTACAATGAGCAGTTCTTC
.	TRBV9	TRBJ1-4	.	CASSVLGQPSTNEKLFF	TGTGCCAGCAGCGTTTTGGGACAACCTTCAACTAATGAAAAACTGTTTTTT
once	TRBV5-3	TRBJ1-5	TRBD1	CARSLFGQDGNQPQHF	TGTGCCAGAAGCTTGTTTGGACAGGACGGCAATCAGCCCCAGCATTTT
.	TRBV5-1	TRBJ2-1	TRBD2	CASSPLAGVWNEQFF	TGCGCCAGCAGCCCGCTAGCGGGGGTTTGGAATGAGCAGTTCTTC
.	TRBV29-1	TRBJ2-1	TRBD1	CSVDMGTGPWDEQFF	TGCAGCGTTGATATGGGGACAGGCCCTTGGGATGAGCAGTTCTTC
.	TRBV3-1/TRBV3-2	TRBJ1-3	TRBD1	CASSRTGVSGNTIYF	TGTGCCAGCAGCCGAACAGGGGTCTCTGGAAACACCATATATTTT
.	TRBV3-1/TRBV3-2	TRBJ1-2	.	CASSLRDYGYTF	TGTGCCAGCAGCCTCCGGGACTATGGCTACACCTTC
.	TRBV20-1	TRBJ2-5	TRBD1	CSASNRGETQYF	TGCAGTGCTAGTAACAGGGGGGAGACCCAGTACTTC
.	TRBV19	TRBJ1-5	.	CASSWLSYSNQPQHF	TGTGCCAGTAGTTGGCTCAGTTATAGCAATCAGCCCCAGCATTTT
.	TRBV3-1/TRBV3-2	TRBJ2-3	.	CASSPRGGTRGSATQYF	TGTGCCAGCAGCCCGCGTGGCGGGACTCGGGGATCGGCTACGCAGTATTTT
.	TRBV27	TRBJ2-3	.	CASTQRELSDTQYF	TGTGCCAGCACCCAGAGGGAATTATCAGATACGCAGTATTTT
.	TRBV18	TRBJ1-5	.	CASSPFPGHSSNQPQHF	TGTGCCAGCTCCCCATTCCCGGGACACAGTAGCAATCAGCCCCAGCATTTT
.	TRBV5-1	TRBJ2-1	TRBD2	CASSSVAGGAEDEQFF	TGCGCCAGCAGCTCGGTAGCGGGGGGAGCCGAGGATGAGCAGTTCTTC
few	TRBV9	TRBJ1-1	.	CASSVQGSGLAFF	TGTGCCAGCAGCGTCCAGGGGTCAGGGTTGGCTTTCTTT
.	TRBV3-1/TRBV3-2	TRBJ1-4	.	CASSLQGGELFF	TGTGCCAGCAGCTTACAGGGAGGGGAACTGTTTTTT
.	TRBV7-3	TRBJ2-7	.	CASSPSVAYEQYF	TGTGCCAGCAGCCCTTCCGTAGCCTACGAGCAGTACTTC
.	TRBV13	TRBJ2-5	TRBD2	CASSPRLAGDETQYF	TGTGCCAGCAGCCCTCGACTAGCGGGAGATGAGACCCAGTACTTC
once	TRBV10-1	TRBJ1-5	TRBD1	CANGDRENQPQHF	TGCGCCAACGGGGACAGGGAGAATCAGCCCCAGCATTTT
.	TRBV2	TRBJ2-3	.	CAIEGGGTQYF	TGTGCCATCGAGGGGGGGGGAACGCAGTATTTT